The sample holds a few counts of the clone carrying this T cell receptor beta chain. The sample comes from a study of response to subunit inactivated influenza vaccine. The CDR3 is made up of 15 amino acids. Trimming stripped 4 bases from V and 3 bases from J, with 14 bases between. Per the germline V gene, CDR1 is LGHNA and CDR2 is YSLEER. TCRdb redid the calling of the RT-PCR reads with MiXCR, one entry per CDR3 protein. The sample contains about 540,000 distinct CDR3 sequences, approximately 20% of which appear only once. This sample was shared with a second study, whose subject was T cells expressing NK-cell markers. That work states: Scientists made TCR beta cDNA using 5'RACE template switching with UMIs. Also leading the CD3+CD56-NKG2C+ fraction in a few donors were these clonotypes. No clear determination of HCMV specificity was made for expanded NKG2C+ T cell clones.

The receptor was derived from a man aged 45-65 years who received an inactivated influenza vaccine. The rearrangement links TRBV4-3 to TRBJ2-3; possibly TRBD2 for D (6 bases). Here the sequenced sample was CD4+ T cells sorted from PBMCs, taken about 12 days after vaccination. The CDR3 DNA is TGCGCCAGCAGCCCTGGTATCGGGGGAACAGATACGCAGTATTTT. This translates into CASSPGIGGTDTQYF.